The clone carrying this T cell receptor beta chain came up a few times. The method was immunoSEQ multiplex PCR; TCRdb's version includes in-frame clones alone and lacks a portion of them. Seen here are about 85,000 clones, 80% to 95% observed once, and the top ten hold roughly 2.3%. The data belong to a study of blood T cell repertoires in COVID-19. Whole-study context: Samples of COVID-19 (acute and convalescent) were obtained from the United States, Italy and Spain. PBMCs, B-cell-depleted T cells, or T cells provided the cDNA or gDNA that made up the material.

Material for sequencing was peripheral blood. The source of this sequence is a human donor with active COVID-19. The donor label of this sample is uncertain.

DNA of the CDR3: TGTGCCAGCAGCCTTGCCCTTCGGGCGGGGGGGCCGAACACCGGGGAGCTGTTTTTT. Residues: CASSLALRAGGPNTGELFF. The chain links TRBV3-1 (or the pseudogene TRBV3-2) to TRBJ2-2; 9 nucleotides line up with TRBD2. V was clipped by 4 bases and J by 0 bases; unmatched bases: 12. The CDR3 runs 19 residues. Germline V gene lookup returns CDR1 LGHDT and CDR2 YNNKEL (reference sequence).